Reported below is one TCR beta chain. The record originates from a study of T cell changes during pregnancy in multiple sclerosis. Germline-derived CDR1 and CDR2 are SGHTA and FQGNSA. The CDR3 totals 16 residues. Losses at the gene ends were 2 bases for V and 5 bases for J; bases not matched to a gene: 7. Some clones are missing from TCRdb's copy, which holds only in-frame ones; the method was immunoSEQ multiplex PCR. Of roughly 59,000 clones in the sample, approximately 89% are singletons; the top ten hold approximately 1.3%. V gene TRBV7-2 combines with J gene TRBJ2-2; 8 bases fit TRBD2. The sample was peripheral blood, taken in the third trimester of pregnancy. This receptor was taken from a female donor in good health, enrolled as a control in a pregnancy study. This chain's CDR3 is CASSLIGGGWTGELFF. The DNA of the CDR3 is TGTGCCAGCAGCTTAATCGGGGGGGGCTGGACCGGGGAGCTGTTTTTT.